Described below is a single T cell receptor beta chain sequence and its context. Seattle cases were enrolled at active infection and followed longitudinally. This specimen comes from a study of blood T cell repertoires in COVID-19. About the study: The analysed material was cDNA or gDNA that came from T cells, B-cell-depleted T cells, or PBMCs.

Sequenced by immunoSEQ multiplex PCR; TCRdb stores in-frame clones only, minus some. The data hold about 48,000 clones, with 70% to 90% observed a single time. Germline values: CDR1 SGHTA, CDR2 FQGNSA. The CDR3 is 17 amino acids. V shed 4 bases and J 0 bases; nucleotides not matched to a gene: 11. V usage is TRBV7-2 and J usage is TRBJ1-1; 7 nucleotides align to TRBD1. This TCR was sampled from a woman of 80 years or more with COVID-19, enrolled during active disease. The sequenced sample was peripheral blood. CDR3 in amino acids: CASSSQRMGQLNTEAFF. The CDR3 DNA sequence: TGTGCCAGCAGCTCGCAGCGAATGGGACAGTTGAACACTGAAGCTTTCTTT.